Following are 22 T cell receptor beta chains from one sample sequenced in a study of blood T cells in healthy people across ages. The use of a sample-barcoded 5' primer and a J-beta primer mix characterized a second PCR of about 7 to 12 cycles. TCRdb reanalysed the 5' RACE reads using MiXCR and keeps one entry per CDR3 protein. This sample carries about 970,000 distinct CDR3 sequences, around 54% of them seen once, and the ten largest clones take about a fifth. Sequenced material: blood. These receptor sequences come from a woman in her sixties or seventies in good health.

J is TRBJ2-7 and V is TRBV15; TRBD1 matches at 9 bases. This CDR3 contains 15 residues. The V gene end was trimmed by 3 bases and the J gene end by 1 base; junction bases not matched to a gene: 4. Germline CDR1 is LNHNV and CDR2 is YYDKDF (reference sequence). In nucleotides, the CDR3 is TGTGCCACCAGCAGCCCGGACAGGGGTTCCTACGAGCAGTACTTC. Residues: CATSSPDRGSYEQYF.

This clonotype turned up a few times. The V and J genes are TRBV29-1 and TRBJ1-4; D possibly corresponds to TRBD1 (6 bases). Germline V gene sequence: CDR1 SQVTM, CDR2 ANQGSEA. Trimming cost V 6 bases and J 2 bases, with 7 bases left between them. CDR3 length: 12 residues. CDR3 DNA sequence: TGCAGCGTCCAGGGGACTAATGAAAAACTGTTTTTT. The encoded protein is CSVQGTNEKLFF.

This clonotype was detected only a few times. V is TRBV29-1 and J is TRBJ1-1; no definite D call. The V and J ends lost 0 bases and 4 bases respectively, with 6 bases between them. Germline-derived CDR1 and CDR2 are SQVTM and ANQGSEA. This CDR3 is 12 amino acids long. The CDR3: CSVEESGTEAFF. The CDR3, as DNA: TGCAGCGTTGAAGAGTCGGGCACTGAAGCTTTCTTT.

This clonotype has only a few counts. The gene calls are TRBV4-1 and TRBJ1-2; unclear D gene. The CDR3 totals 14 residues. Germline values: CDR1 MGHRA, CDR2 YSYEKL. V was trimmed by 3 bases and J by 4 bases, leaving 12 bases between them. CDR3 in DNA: TGCGCCAGCAGCCAGGGCCTAACACCCTATGGCTACACCTTC. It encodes CASSQGLTPYGYTF.

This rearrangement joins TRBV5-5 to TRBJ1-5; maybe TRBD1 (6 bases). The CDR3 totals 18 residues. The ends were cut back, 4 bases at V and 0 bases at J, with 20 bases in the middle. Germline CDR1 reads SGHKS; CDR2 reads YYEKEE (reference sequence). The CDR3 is CASSVGGSADYSNQPQHF. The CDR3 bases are TGTGCCAGCAGCGTAGGGGGGTCCGCTGACTATAGCAATCAGCCCCAGCATTTT.

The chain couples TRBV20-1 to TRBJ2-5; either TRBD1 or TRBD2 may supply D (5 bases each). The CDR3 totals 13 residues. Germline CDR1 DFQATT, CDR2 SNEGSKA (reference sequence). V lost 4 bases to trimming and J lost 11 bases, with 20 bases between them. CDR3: CSAMGDLSYKQYF. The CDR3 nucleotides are TGCAGTGCTATGGGGGACCTCTCCTACAAGCAGTACTTC.

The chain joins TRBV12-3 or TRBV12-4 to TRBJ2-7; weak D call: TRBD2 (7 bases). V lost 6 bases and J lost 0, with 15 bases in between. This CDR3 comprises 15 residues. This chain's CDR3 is CASSPRGGSSYEQYF. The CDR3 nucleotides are TGTGCCAGCAGCCCCAGGGGCGGGAGCTCCTACGAGCAGTACTTC.

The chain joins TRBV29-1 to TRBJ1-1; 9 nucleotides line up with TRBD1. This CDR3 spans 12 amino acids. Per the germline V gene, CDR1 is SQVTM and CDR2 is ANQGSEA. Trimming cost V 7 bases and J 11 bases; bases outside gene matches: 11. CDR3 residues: CSAGQGRVGAFF. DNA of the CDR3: TGCAGCGCCGGACAGGGGCGGGTTGGGGCTTTCTTT.

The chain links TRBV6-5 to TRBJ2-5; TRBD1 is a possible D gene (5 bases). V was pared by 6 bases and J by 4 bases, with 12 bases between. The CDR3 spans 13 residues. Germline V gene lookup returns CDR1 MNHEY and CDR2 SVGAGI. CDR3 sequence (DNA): TGTGCCAGCAGGGACAACCTAAGAGAGACCCAGTACTTC. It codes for CASRDNLRETQYF.

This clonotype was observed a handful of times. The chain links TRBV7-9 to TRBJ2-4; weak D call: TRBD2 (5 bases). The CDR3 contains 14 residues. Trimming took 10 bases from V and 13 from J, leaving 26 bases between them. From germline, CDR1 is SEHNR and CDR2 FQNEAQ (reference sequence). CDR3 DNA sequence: TGTGCCACGCAGACTGTAGTCCCTCGGACTGAGCAGTACTTC. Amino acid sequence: CATQTVVPRTEQYF.

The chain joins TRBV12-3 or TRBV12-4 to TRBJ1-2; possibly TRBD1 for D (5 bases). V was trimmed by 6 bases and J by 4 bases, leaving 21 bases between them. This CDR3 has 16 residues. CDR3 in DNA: TGTGCCAGCAGGTCCAGTACTGCTGACAGCGCCTATGGCTACACCTTC. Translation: CASRSSTADSAYGYTF.

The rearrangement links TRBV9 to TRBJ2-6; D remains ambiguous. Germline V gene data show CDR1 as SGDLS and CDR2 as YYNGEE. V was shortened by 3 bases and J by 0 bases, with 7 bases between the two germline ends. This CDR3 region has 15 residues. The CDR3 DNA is TGTGCCAGCAGCGGCCAAGGCTCTGGGGCCAACGTCCTGACTTTC. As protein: CASSGQGSGANVLTF. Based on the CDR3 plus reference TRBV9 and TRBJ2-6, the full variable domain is DSGVTQTPKHLITATGQRVTLRCSPRSGDLSVYWYQQSLDQGLQFLIQYYNGEERAKGNILERFSAQQFPDLHSELNLSSLELGDSALYFCASSGQGSGANVLTFGAGSRLTVL.

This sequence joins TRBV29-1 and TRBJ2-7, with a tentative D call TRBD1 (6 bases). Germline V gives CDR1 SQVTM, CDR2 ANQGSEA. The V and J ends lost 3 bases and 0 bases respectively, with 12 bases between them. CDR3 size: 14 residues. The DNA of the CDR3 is TGCAGCGTTGATGGGGGCTATCCCTCCTACGAGCAGTACTTC. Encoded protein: CSVDGGYPSYEQYF.

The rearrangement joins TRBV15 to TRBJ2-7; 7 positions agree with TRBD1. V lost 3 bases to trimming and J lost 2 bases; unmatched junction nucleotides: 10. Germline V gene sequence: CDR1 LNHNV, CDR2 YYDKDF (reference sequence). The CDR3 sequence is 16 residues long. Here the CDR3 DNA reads TGTGCCACCAGCAGGATTAACAGGGGTTGGGCCTACGAGCAGTACTTC. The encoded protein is CATSRINRGWAYEQYF. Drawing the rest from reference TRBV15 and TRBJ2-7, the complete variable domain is DAMVIQNPRYQVTQFGKPVTLSCSQTLNHNVMYWYQQKSSQAPKLLFHYYDKDFNNEADTPDNFQSRRPNTSFCFLDIRSPGLGDTAMYLCATSRINRGWAYEQYFGPGTRLTVT.

CDR3 sequence: CASSQGWIQETQYF. The CDR3 DNA reads TGTGCCAGCAGCCAGGGGTGGATCCAAGAGACCCAGTACTTC. The J gene is TRBJ2-5, the V gene TRBV7-2; the D gene is possibly TRBD1 (6 bases). The CDR3 length is 14 residues. Trimming cost V 5 bases and J 1 base, with 11 bases left between them. The germline V gene encodes CDR1 SGHTA and CDR2 FQGNSA. The variable domain in full, completed from reference TRBV7-2 and TRBJ2-5, reads GAGVSQSPSNKVTEKGKDVELRCDPISGHTALYWYRQSLGQGLEFLIYFQGNSAPDKSGLPSDRFSAERTGGSVSTLTIQRTQQEDSAVYLCASSQGWIQETQYFGPGTRLLVL.

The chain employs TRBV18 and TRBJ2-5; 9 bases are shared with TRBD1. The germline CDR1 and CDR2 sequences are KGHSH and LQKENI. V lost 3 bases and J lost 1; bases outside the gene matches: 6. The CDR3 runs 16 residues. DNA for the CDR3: TGTGCCAGCTCACCCCCGGGACAGGGCCTCCAAGAGACCCAGTACTTC. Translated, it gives CASSPPGQGLQETQYF.

CDR3 residues: CSAQDRAPYEQYF. The CDR3 DNA is TGCAGTGCTCAGGACAGGGCTCCCTACGAGCAGTACTTC. The J gene is TRBJ2-7, the V gene TRBV20-1; 8 nucleotides agree with TRBD1. The CDR3 sequence is 13 residues long. The V segment lost 5 bases and the J segment 2 bases; nucleotides outside the gene matches: 5. Germline CDR1 DFQATT, CDR2 SNEGSKA (reference sequence).

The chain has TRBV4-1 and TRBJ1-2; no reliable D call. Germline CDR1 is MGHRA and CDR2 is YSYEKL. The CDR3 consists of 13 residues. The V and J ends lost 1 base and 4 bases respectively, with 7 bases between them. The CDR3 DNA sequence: TGCGCCAGCAGCCAAGTGGTGTTCTATGGCTACACCTTC. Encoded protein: CASSQVVFYGYTF.

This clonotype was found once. The CDR3 region has the DNA TGCAGCGTCCAGGGGGCCGGGGAGCTGTTTTTT. It is translated as CSVQGAGELFF. This sequence joins TRBV29-1 and TRBJ2-2, with TRBD1 matching 7 bases. The germline V gene has CDR1 SQVTM and CDR2 ANQGSEA. The V and J ends lost 6 bases and 6 bases, in that order; junction bases with no gene match: 1. The length of the CDR3 is 11 residues.

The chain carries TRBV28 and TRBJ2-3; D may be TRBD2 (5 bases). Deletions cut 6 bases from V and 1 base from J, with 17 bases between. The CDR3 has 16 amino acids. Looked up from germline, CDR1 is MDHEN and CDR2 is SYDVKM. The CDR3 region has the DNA TGTGCCAGCAGGGCCTATGGGAGAACCGGCACAGATACGCAGTATTTT. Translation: CASRAYGRTGTDTQYF.

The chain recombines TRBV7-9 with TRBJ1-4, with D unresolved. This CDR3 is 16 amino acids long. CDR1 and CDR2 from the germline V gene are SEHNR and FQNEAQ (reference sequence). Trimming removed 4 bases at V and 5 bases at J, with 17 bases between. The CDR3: CASSSPGSGQNEKLFF. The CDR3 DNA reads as TGTGCCAGCAGCTCGCCCGGATCCGGTCAAAATGAAAAACTGTTTTTT.

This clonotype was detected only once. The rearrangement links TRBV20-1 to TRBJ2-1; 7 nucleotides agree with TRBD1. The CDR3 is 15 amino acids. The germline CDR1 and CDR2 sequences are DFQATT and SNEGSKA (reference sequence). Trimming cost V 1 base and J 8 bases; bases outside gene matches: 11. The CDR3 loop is CSARAVRGLWDEQFF. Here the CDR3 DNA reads TGCAGTGCTAGAGCGGTGAGGGGGCTTTGGGATGAGCAGTTCTTC.